This passage covers 25 T cell receptor beta chains from one sample sequenced in a study of CD8+ T cells in alopecia areata. RNA extraction and reverse transcription yielded cDNA as sequencing template. Clones were sequenced by immunoSEQ multiplex PCR, and TCRdb holds only the in-frame ones, with some missing. Of 150,000 to 200,000 clones in the sample, around 64% were seen once. As for treatment: oral pan-JAK inhibitor, 5-10 mg twice daily. The sample here was CD4+ T cells sorted from blood, taken at week 49, from a patient treated with tofacitinib. The source is a human donor with alopecia areata.

V is TRBV18 and J is TRBJ2-7; TRBD1 is a possible D gene (6 bases). Trimming removed 2 bases at V and 2 bases at J, with 10 bases between. Germline V gene lookup returns CDR1 KGHSH and CDR2 LQKENI. The CDR3 is 14 amino acids. CDR3 nucleotides: TGTGCCAGCTCACCAGGACAGACCACCTACGAGCAGTACTTC. This gives the protein CASSPGQTTYEQYF.

The genes are TRBV11-2 and TRBJ2-2; D possibly corresponds to TRBD1 (6 bases). Germline CDR1 and CDR2: SGHAT and FQNNGV. The CDR3 covers 12 residues. V gave up 2 bases and J gave up 10 bases, with 8 bases separating them. The CDR3, as DNA: TGTGCCAGCAGCTTATTGGGGGCGGAGCTGTTTTTT. It is translated as CASSLLGAELFF.

This clone came up once. This chain connects TRBV6-1 to TRBJ2-5; TRBD2 agrees at 9 bases. The V segment lost 4 bases and the J segment 1 base; nucleotides outside the gene matches: 10. Germline lookup yields CDR1 MNHNS and CDR2 SASEGT. The CDR3 is 17 residues long. CDR3 nucleotide sequence: TGTGCCAGCAGTGCCGGGACTAGCTCACCTTCCCAAGAGACCCAGTACTTC. It encodes CASSAGTSSPSQETQYF.

As concerns this clone: The sample contains more than one DNA sequence encoding this CDR3. This rearrangement joins TRBV4-3 to TRBJ2-6; D call uncertain. V was shortened by 0 bases and J by 0 bases, with 6 bases between the two germline ends. Germline CDR1 reads LGHNA; CDR2 reads YSLEER. The CDR3 spans 16 residues. CDR3 region: CASSQDLRSGANVLTF. CDR3 bases: TGCGCCAGCAGCCAAGACCTGCGCTCTGGGGCCAACGTCCTGACTTTC.

The V gene is TRBV4-1, the J gene TRBJ1-6; unclear D gene. This CDR3 region has 15 residues. The germline V gene has CDR1 MGHRA and CDR2 YSYEKL. V lost 4 bases to trimming and J lost 10 bases, with 17 bases between them. The CDR3 protein is CASSLDQAKDSPLHF. The CDR3 DNA reads as TGCGCCAGCAGCCTGGATCAAGCCAAAGACTCACCCCTCCACTTT.

This clone occurred a few times. V gene TRBV20-1 combines with J gene TRBJ1-1; D remains unclear. V lost 6 bases and J lost 7, with 12 bases in between. The germline V gene has CDR1 DFQATT and CDR2 SNEGSKA (reference sequence). This CDR3 region has 11 residues. The CDR3 is CSATKQIEAFF. The CDR3 DNA is TGCAGTGCCACAAAGCAAATTGAAGCTTTCTTT.

This chain joins TRBV6-5 and TRBJ2-1; D might be TRBD1 (6 bases). Deletions cut 5 bases from V and 8 bases from J, with 13 bases between. The V gene's germline CDR1 is MNHEY and CDR2 SVGAGI. The CDR3 has 13 amino acids. CDR3 loop: CASSDSGAHEQFF. The CDR3 DNA reads as TGTGCCAGCAGTGATTCAGGGGCCCATGAGCAGTTCTTC.

The CDR3 here is CASSSRQGLTNNEKLFF. As DNA, the CDR3 is TGCGCCAGCAGCTCCCGACAGGGCCTCACCAATAATGAAAAACTGTTTTTT. The chain has TRBV4-3 and TRBJ1-4; TRBD1 matches at 7 bases. Germline CDR1 is LGHNA and CDR2 is YSLEER. This CDR3 has 17 amino acids. J lost 4 bases, V lost 5 bases, and 13 bases had no gene match.

The V gene is TRBV29-1, the J gene TRBJ1-1; possibly TRBD1 for D (6 bases). This CDR3 contains 13 residues. V was cut by 0 bases and J by 10 bases, with 15 bases left in between. CDR1 is SQVTM, CDR2 ANQGSEA, per germline. The CDR3 protein is CSVEEPAAGVAFF. The CDR3, as DNA: TGCAGCGTTGAAGAACCCGCCGCAGGGGTAGCTTTCTTT.

The sample holds a few counts of this clone. The gene calls are TRBV11-2 and TRBJ2-1; D is perhaps TRBD2 (6 bases). In germline, CDR1 is SGHAT, CDR2 FQNNGV. The CDR3 is made up of 12 amino acids. V shed 11 bases and J shed 5 bases, with 13 bases lying between them. The CDR3 here is CAGRGGNNEQFF. For the CDR3, the DNA is TGTGCCGGCCGGGGAGGTAACAATGAGCAGTTCTTC.

The V and J genes are TRBV10-1 and TRBJ1-1; no firm D call. This CDR3 region has 13 residues. Germline CDR1 is WNHNN and CDR2 is SYGVQD (reference sequence). V was clipped by 6 bases and J by 2 bases, with 10 bases between them. The CDR3 region is CASRSGPNTEAFF. The DNA for the CDR3 is TGCGCCAGCAGGAGTGGGCCCAACACTGAAGCTTTCTTT.

This clone appeared once. The genes are TRBV30 and TRBJ2-4; 8 nucleotides agree with TRBD2. The germline gives CDR1 GTSNPN, CDR2 SVGIG (reference sequence). The CDR3 is 15 amino acids. With V trimmed by 5 bases and J by 8 bases, 14 bases remained unmatched. The chain's CDR3 is CAWAGKGLEGDIQYF. The CDR3 DNA reads as TGTGCCTGGGCCGGTAAGGGACTAGAGGGAGACATTCAGTACTTC.

The J gene is TRBJ2-1, the V gene TRBV15; D is possibly TRBD2 (6 bases). CDR1 is LNHNV, CDR2 YYDKDF, per germline (reference sequence). V dropped 2 bases and J dropped 8 bases, with 16 bases sitting between them. This CDR3 comprises 15 residues. DNA for the CDR3: TGTGCCACCAGCAGAACCCCAACGGGAGAGTATGAGCAGTTCTTC. The encoded protein is CATSRTPTGEYEQFF.

This sequence joins TRBV7-9 and TRBJ1-1; D gene unclear. Between the trimmed V and J ends, which lost 1 base and 0 bases, there was a span of 12 bases. This CDR3 is built from 16 residues. Per the germline V gene, CDR1 is SEHNR and CDR2 is FQNEAQ (reference sequence). The CDR3: CASSLGPQTLNTEAFF. CDR3 in DNA: TGTGCCAGCAGCTTAGGGCCGCAAACCTTGAACACTGAAGCTTTCTTT.

The chain is built from TRBV7-9 and TRBJ1-1; no definite D call. Germline V lookup: CDR1 SEHNR, CDR2 FQNEAQ (reference sequence). CDR3 size: 12 residues. The V end was cut by 0 bases, the J end by 6 bases, with 5 bases between. The CDR3 DNA sequence: TGTGCCAGCAGCTTAGCGCGGGCTGAAGCTTTCTTT. Its protein product is CASSLARAEAFF.

The chain uses TRBV27 and TRBJ2-7; TRBD1 matches 10 bases. CDR1 is MNHEY, CDR2 SMNVEV, per germline (reference sequence). CDR3 length equals 17 residues. J lost 2 bases, V lost 8 bases, and 15 bases had no gene match. The CDR3 spells CASATGGLSSGAYEQYF. For the CDR3, the DNA is TGTGCCAGCGCGACAGGGGGCCTATCTAGCGGAGCCTACGAGCAGTACTTC.

This chain links TRBV5-1 with TRBJ2-6; D might be TRBD2 (6 bases). The V gene lost 4 bases and the J gene lost 2 bases, with 19 bases spanning the gap. Germline V gives CDR1 SGHRS, CDR2 YFSETQ. The length of the CDR3 is 18 residues. Written as DNA, the CDR3 is TGCGCCAGCAGCAAAGGCGTGCAGGGAGGAACTGGGGCCAACGTCCTGACTTTC. Its protein product is CASSKGVQGGTGANVLTF.

V and J are TRBV4-3 and TRBJ1-1; D unresolved. Germline V gene data show CDR1 as LGHNA and CDR2 as YSLEER. V was pared by 5 bases and J by 3 bases, with 13 bases between. The CDR3 loop spans 14 amino acids. CDR3 bases: TGCGCCAGCAGCTTAGGGTTGCGGGACACTGAAGCTTTCTTT. This sequence encodes CASSLGLRDTEAFF.

This clone was observed a handful of times. The chain carries TRBV20-1 and TRBJ1-4; D is uncertain. V was pared by 4 bases and J by 8 bases, with 5 bases between. This CDR3 region has 10 residues. From germline, CDR1 is DFQATT and CDR2 SNEGSKA (reference sequence). This chain's CDR3 is CSAKLEKLFF. The DNA for the CDR3 is TGCAGTGCTAAATTAGAAAAACTGTTTTTT.

The chain joins TRBV29-1 to TRBJ1-1; D unresolved. The germline V gene encodes CDR1 SQVTM and CDR2 ANQGSEA. V was clipped by 4 bases and J by 0 bases, with 12 bases between them. This CDR3 is built from 14 residues. CDR3 coding DNA: TGCAGCGTTGTTAGGGTGCTAATGAACACTGAAGCTTTCTTT. Translated, it gives CSVVRVLMNTEAFF.

V is TRBV11-1 and J is TRBJ2-1, with D tentatively TRBD2 (6 bases). This CDR3 is 17 amino acids long. Per the germline V gene, CDR1 is SGHAT and CDR2 is FQDESV (reference sequence). Trimming left V 7 bases short and J 8 bases short, with 27 bases between. CDR3 sequence (DNA): TGTGCCAGCAACCTAAAGGTACGGGGGATCTCGCCCGATGAGCAGTTCTTC. It yields the protein CASNLKVRGISPDEQFF.

J is TRBJ2-3 and V is TRBV29-1; D ambiguous. The CDR3 consists of 11 residues. The V and J ends lost 4 bases and 5 bases respectively, with 7 bases between them. Germline V CDR1 and CDR2: SQVTM, ANQGSEA. CDR3 in amino acids: CSVVRGDTQYF. Here the CDR3 DNA reads TGCAGCGTTGTGCGTGGAGATACGCAGTATTTT.

This chain connects TRBV29-1 to TRBJ1-1, with TRBD1 as a possible D gene (5 bases). V lost 5 bases and J 11 bases, leaving 15 bases between the germline ends. The germline V gene encodes CDR1 SQVTM and CDR2 ANQGSEA. This CDR3 is built from 11 residues. The CDR3 sequence: CSVSGFLGAFF. The CDR3 DNA follows: TGCAGCGTTTCAGGGTTCCTAGGGGCTTTCTTT. Using reference TRBV29-1 and TRBJ1-1 for the parts outside the CDR3, the full variable domain is SAVISQKPSRDICQRGTSLTIQCQVDSQVTMMFWYRQQPGQSLTLIATANQGSEATYESGFVIDKFPISRPNLTFSTLTVSNMSPEDSSIYLCSVSGFLGAFFGQGTRLTVV.

This clone has a handful of counts. The gene calls are TRBV9 and TRBJ2-2; the D gene is possibly TRBD2 (5 bases). The V gene lost 0 bases and the J gene lost 3 bases, with 9 bases spanning the gap. The CDR3 covers 15 residues. Germline lookup yields CDR1 SGDLS and CDR2 YYNGEE. CDR3 protein: CASSVASGHTGELFF. CDR3 DNA sequence: TGTGCCAGCAGCGTAGCGAGCGGCCACACCGGGGAGCTGTTTTTT.

CDR3 nucleotides: TGCAGCGTTGTAACAGGGGTTAACACTGAAGCTTTCTTT. It encodes CSVVTGVNTEAFF. This chain uses TRBV29-1 with TRBJ1-1; 7 bases align to TRBD1. This CDR3 has 13 residues. V was clipped by 4 bases and J by 2 bases; unmatched bases: 4. Germline-derived CDR1 and CDR2 are SQVTM and ANQGSEA.